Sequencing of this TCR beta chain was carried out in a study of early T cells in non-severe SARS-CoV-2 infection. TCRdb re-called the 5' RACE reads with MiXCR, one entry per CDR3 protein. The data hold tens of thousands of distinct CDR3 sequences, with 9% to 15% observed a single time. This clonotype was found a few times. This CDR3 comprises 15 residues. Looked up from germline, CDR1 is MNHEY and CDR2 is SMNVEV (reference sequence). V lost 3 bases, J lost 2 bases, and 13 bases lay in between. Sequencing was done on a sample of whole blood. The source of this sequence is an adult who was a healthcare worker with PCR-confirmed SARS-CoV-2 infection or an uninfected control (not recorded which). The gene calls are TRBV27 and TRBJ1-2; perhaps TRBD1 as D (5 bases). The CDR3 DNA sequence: TGTGCCAGCAGTTTTGCGGGGCTTAAGAACTATGGCTACACCTTC. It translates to CASSFAGLKNYGYTF.